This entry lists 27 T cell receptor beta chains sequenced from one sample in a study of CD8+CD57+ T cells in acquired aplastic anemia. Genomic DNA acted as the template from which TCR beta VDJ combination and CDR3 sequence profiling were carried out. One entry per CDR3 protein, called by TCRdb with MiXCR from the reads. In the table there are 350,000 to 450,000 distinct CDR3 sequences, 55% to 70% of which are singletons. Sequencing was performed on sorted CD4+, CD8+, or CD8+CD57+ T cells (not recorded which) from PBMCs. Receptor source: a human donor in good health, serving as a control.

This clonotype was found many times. The CDR3 spells CASSQSDRVETQYF. For the CDR3, the DNA is TGTGCCAGCTCCCAATCGGACAGGGTGGAGACCCAGTACTTC. The chain joins TRBV18 to TRBJ2-5; 8 bases align to TRBD1. The germline gives CDR1 KGHSH, CDR2 LQKENI. This CDR3 spans 14 amino acids. The trim removed 6 bases at V and 5 bases at J, leaving 8 bases unmatched.

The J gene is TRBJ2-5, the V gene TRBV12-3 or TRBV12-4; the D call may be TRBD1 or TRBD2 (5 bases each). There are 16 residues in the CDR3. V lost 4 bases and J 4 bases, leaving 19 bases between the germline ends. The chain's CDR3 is CASSYSEGTVGETQYF. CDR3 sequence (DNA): TGTGCCAGCAGTTACTCCGAAGGGACGGTGGGAGAGACCCAGTACTTC.

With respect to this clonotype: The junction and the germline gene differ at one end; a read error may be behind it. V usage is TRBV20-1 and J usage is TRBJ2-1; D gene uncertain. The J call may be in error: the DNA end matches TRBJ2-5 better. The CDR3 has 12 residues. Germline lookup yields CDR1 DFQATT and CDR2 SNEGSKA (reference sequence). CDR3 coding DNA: TGCAGTGCTAGGGGCGGCCAAGACACCCAGTACTTC. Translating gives CSARGGQDTQYF.

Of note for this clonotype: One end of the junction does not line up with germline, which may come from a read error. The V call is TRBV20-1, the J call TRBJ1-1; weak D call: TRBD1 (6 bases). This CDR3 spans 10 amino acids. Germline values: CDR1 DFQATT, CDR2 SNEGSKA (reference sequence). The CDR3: CSARGDTEAF. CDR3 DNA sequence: TGCAGTGCTAGGGGGGACACAGAAGCCTTT.

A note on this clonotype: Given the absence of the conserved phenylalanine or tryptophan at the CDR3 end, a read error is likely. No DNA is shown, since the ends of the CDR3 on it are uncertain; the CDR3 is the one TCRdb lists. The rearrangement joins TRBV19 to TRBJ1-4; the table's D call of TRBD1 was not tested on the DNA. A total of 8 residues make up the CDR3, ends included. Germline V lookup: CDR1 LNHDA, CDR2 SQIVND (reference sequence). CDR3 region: CASRPGVY.

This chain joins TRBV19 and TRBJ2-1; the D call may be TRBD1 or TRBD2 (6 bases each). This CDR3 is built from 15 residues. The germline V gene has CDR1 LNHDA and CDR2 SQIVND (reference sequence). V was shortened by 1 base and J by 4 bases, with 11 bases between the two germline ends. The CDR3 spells CASSIGGALYNEQFF. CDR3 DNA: TGTGCCAGTAGTATAGGGGGGGCGTTGTACAATGAGCAGTTCTTC. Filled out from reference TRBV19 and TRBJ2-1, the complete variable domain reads DGGITQSPKYLFRKEGQNVTLSCEQNLNHDAMYWYRQDPGQGLRLIYYSQIVNDFQKGDIAEGYSVSREKKESFPLTVTSAQKNPTAFYLCASSIGGALYNEQFFGPGTRLTVL.

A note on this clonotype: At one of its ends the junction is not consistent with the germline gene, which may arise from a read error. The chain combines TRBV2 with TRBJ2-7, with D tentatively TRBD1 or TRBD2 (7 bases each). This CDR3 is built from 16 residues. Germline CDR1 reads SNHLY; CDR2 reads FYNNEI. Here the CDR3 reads CASSRIAGGVTGELFF. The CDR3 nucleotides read TGTGCCAGCAGTCGCATCGCAGGGGGGGTCACCGGGGAGCTGTTTTTC.

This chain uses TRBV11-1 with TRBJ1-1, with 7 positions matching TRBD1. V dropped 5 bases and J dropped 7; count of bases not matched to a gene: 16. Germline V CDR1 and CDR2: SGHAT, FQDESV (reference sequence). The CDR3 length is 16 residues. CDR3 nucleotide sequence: TGTGCCAGCAGCCTGGGACAGCGACCTACAACCATTGAAGCTTTCTTT. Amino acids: CASSLGQRPTTIEAFF.

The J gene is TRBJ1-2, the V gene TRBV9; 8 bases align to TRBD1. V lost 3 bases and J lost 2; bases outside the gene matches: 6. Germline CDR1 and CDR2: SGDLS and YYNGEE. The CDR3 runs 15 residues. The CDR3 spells CASSASTGVNYGYTF. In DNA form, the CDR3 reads TGTGCCAGCAGCGCCTCGACAGGGGTAAACTATGGCTACACCTTC.

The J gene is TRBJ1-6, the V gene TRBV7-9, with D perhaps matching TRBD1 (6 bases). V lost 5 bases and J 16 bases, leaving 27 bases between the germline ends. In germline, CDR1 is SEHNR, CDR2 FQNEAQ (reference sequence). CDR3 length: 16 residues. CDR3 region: CASSRGPAGGEYELHF. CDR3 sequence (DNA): TGTGCCAGCAGCCGGGGCCCCGCGGGGGGCGAGTATGAACTCCACTTT.

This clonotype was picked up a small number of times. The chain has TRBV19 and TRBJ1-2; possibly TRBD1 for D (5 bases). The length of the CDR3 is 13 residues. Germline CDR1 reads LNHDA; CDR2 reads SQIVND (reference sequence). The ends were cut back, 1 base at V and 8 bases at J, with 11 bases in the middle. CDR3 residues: CASSIGQGRGYTF. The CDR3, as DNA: TGTGCCAGTAGTATAGGTCAGGGAAGGGGCTACACCTTC.

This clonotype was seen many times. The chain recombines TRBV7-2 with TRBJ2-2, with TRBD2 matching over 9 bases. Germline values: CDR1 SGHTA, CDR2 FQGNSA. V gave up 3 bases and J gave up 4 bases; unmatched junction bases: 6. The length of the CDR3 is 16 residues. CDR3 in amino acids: CASSLRLAGLTGELFF. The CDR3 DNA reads TGTGCCAGCAGCTTGAGGCTAGCGGGGCTCACCGGGGAGCTGTTTTTT.

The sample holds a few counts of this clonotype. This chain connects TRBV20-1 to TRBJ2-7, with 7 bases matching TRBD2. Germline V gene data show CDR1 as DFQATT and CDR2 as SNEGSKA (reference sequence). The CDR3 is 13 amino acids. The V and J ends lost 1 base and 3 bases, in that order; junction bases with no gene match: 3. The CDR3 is CSARVGLDYEQYF. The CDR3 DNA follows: TGCAGTGCTAGAGTCGGACTAGACTACGAGCAGTACTTC.

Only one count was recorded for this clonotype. CDR3 sequence reads: CASSRETGGSYEQYF. The CDR3 bases are TGTGCCAGCAGCCGAGAGACAGGGGGCTCCTACGAGCAGTACTTC. The chain carries TRBV7-3 and TRBJ2-7, with 9 bases matching TRBD1. This CDR3 comprises 15 residues. Germline V lookup: CDR1 SGHTA, CDR2 FQGTGA. With V trimmed by 5 bases and J by 0 bases, 5 bases remained unmatched.

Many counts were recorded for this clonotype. In nucleotides, the CDR3 is TGTGCCAGCAGTGCTAGACAGGGGGTAACCACTGAAGCTTTCTTT. Translated, it gives CASSARQGVTTEAFF. The chain employs TRBV12-3 or TRBV12-4 and TRBJ1-1, with TRBD1 matching over 9 bases. The CDR3 extends over 15 amino acids. The J segment lost 4 bases and the V segment lost 5 bases, leaving 8 bases of the junction unmatched.

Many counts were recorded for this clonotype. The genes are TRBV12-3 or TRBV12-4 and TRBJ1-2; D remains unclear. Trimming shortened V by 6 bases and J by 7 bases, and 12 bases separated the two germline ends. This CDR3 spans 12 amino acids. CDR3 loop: CASSRGAGGYTF. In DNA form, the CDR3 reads TGTGCCAGCAGCCGAGGCGCGGGTGGCTACACCTTC.

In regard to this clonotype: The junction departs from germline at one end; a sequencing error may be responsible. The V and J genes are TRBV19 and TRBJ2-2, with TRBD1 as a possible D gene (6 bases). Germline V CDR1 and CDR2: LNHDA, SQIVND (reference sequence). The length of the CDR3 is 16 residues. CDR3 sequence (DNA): TGTGCCAGTAGTACGGGACACCCGATGAACACTGGGGAGCTGTTTTTT. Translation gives CASSTGHPMNTGELFF.

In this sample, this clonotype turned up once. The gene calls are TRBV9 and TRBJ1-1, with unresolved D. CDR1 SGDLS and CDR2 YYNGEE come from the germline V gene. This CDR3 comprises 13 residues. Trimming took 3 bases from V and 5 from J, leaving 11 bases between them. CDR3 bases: TGTGCCAGCAGCGCTAGATGGGGAACTGAAGCTTTCTTT. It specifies CASSARWGTEAFF.

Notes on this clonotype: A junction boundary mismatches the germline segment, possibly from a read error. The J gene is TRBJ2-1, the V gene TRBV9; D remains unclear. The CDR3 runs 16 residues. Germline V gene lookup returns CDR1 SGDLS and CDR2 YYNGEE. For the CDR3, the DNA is TGTGCCAGCAGCGTTACCCCCGTAGAGACGTACAATAAGCAGTTCTTC. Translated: CASSVTPVETYNKQFF. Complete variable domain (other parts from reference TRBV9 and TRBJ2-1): DSGVTQTPKHLITATGQRVTLRCSPRSGDLSVYWYQQSLDQGLQFLIQYYNGEERAKGNILERFSAQQFPDLHSELNLSSLELGDSALYFCASSVTPVETYNKQFFGPGTRLTVL.

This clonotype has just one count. Written as DNA, the CDR3 is TGTGCCAGCAGCTTACACGGACAGGGCAATTCACCCCTCCACCTCCACTTT. Encoded protein: CASSLHGQGNSPLHLHF. The chain joins TRBV7-3 to TRBJ1-6; 8 bases map to TRBD1. Germline V gives CDR1 SGHTA, CDR2 FQGTGA. This CDR3 contains 17 residues. V shed 2 bases, J shed 15 bases, and the junction held 18 bases outside the gene matches.

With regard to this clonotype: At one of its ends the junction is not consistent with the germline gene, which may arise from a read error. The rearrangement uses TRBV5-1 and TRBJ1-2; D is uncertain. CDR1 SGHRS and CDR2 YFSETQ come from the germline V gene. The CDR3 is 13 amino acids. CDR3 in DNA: TGTGCCAGCAGCCACTCCCCAGGATACGGCTACACCTTC. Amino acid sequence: CASSHSPGYGYTF.

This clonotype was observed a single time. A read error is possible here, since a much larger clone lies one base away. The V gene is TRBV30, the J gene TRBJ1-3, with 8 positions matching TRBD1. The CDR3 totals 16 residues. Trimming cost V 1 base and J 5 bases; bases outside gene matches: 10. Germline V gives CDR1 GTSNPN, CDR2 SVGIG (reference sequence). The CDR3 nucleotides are TGTGCCTGGAGTGGGACAGGGATAAAGGGCAGAAACACCATATATTTT. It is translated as CAWSGTGIKGRNTIYF.

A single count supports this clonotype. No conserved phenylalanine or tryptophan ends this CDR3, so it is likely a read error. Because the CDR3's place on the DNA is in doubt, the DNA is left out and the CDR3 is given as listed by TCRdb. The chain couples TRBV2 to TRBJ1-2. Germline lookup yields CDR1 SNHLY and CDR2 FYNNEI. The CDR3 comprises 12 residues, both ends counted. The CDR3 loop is CASSSEPRGNTY.

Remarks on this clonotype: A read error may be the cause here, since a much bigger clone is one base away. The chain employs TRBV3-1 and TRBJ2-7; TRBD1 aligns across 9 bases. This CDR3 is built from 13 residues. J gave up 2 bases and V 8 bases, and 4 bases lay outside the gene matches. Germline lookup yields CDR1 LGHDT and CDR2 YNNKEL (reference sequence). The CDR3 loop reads CASGRDRAYEQYF. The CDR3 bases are TGTGCCAGCGGCCGGGACAGGGCCTACGAGCAGTACTTC.

CDR3 amino acids: CASSFQAGSYEQYF. CDR3 DNA: TGTGCCAGCAGCTTTCAGGCAGGGTCCTACGAGCAGTACTTC. V and J are TRBV7-6 and TRBJ2-7, with D possibly matching TRBD1 (5 bases). Trimming took off 3 bases at V and 1 base at J, with 10 bases between the two ends. The CDR3 extends over 14 amino acids. Germline V gene lookup returns CDR1 SGHVS and CDR2 FNYEAQ. Using reference TRBV7-6 and TRBJ2-7 for the parts outside the CDR3, the full variable domain is GAGVSQSPRYKVTKRGQDVALRCDPISGHVSLYWYRQALGQGPEFLTYFNYEAQQDKSGLPNDRFSAERPEGSISTLTIQRTEQRDSAMYRCASSFQAGSYEQYFGPGTRLTVT.

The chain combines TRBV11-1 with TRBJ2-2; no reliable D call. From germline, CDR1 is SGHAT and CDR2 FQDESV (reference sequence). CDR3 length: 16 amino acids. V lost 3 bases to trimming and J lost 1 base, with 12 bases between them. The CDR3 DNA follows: TGTGCCAGCAGCTTGACCGTCGGTCAGAACACCGGGGAGCTGTTTTTT. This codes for CASSLTVGQNTGELFF.

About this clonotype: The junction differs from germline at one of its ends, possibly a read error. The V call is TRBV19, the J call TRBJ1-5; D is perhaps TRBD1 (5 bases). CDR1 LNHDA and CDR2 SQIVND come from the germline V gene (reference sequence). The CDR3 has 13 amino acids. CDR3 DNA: TGTGCCAGTGCGACAGAACCGTTCCAGCCCCCGCATTTT. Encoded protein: CASATEPFQPPHF.